These 18 T cell receptor beta chains were all obtained from the same sample, sequenced in a study of blood T cell repertoires in COVID-19. The assay was immunoSEQ multiplex PCR, and TCRdb's table has in-frame clones only and misses some. The sample has 200,000 to 250,000 clones; 65% to 90% are singletons. Material: peripheral blood. These TCRs come from a woman in her seventies with COVID-19, enrolled during active disease.

The V and J genes are TRBV30 and TRBJ1-4, with 8 nucleotides matching TRBD1. CDR1 is GTSNPN, CDR2 SVGIG, per germline (reference sequence). This CDR3 spans 16 amino acids. V shed 4 bases, J shed 6 bases, and the junction held 13 bases outside the gene matches. The CDR3 here is CAWIILQGARYEKLFF. CDR3 DNA sequence: TGTGCCTGGATTATCCTCCAGGGGGCGCGTTATGAAAAACTGTTTTTT.

This clone was detected once. J is TRBJ1-1 and V is TRBV19; TRBD1 matches 7 bases. Losses at the gene ends were 1 base for V and 5 bases for J; bases not matched to a gene: 13. Germline assignment: CDR1 LNHDA and CDR2 SQIVND (reference sequence). This CDR3 contains 17 residues. This CDR3 reads CASSIGGTVLPGTEAFF. CDR3 DNA: TGTGCCAGTAGTATAGGGGGGACAGTCCTCCCGGGGACTGAAGCTTTCTTT. The variable domain in full, with the rest retrieved from reference TRBV19 and TRBJ1-1, is DGGITQSPKYLFRKEGQNVTLSCEQNLNHDAMYWYRQDPGQGLRLIYYSQIVNDFQKGDIAEGYSVSREKKESFPLTVTSAQKNPTAFYLCASSIGGTVLPGTEAFFGQGTRLTVV.

The V call is TRBV6-5, the J call TRBJ2-7, with 14 bases identical to TRBD2. CDR1 is MNHEY, CDR2 SVGAGI, per germline. V dropped 6 bases and J dropped 0; count of bases not matched to a gene: 1. CDR3 length: 15 residues. The CDR3 sequence: CASRGTSGGSYEQYF. Written as DNA, the CDR3 is TGTGCCAGCAGGGGGACTAGCGGGGGCTCCTACGAGCAGTACTTC.

The rearrangement links TRBV6-5 to TRBJ1-1; TRBD1 might be the D (6 bases). Germline-derived CDR1 and CDR2 are MNHEY and SVGAGI. Between the trimmed V and J ends, which lost 3 bases and 1 base, there was a span of 12 bases. The CDR3 loop spans 15 amino acids. The DNA of the CDR3 is TGTGCCAGCAGTTATAGTCCAGGGGCGAACACTGAAGCTTTCTTT. Protein product: CASSYSPGANTEAFF.

V usage is TRBV12-5 and J usage is TRBJ2-7; 8 bases are a match to TRBD2. CDR3 size: 18 residues. CDR1 and CDR2 (germline): LGHNT, FRNRAP. Unmatched junction bases numbered 13, after V lost 1 base and J lost 2 bases. CDR3 DNA sequence: TGTGCTAGTGGTTTGGCATACAGCGGGGGAAGGGCGGCCTACGAGCAGTACTTC. Translation gives CASGLAYSGGRAAYEQYF.

This clone was counted a few times. This chain links TRBV7-9 with TRBJ2-5; D ambiguous. CDR3 size: 15 residues. The germline gives CDR1 SEHNR, CDR2 FQNEAQ (reference sequence). The V end lost 5 bases, the J end lost 4 bases, and 17 bases lay between the germline ends. CDR3 bases: TGTGCCAGCAGCCCTAGTCTGCAAATGGGAGAGACCCAGTACTTC. Residues: CASSPSLQMGETQYF.

V gene TRBV15 combines with J gene TRBJ1-2; 7 nucleotides match TRBD1. J gave up 2 bases and V 0 bases, and 6 bases lay outside the gene matches. The CDR3 spans 16 residues. The germline CDR1 and CDR2 sequences are LNHNV and YYDKDF (reference sequence). The CDR3 region is CATSRDGTDYNYGYTF. The CDR3 bases are TGTGCCACCAGCAGAGACGGGACAGACTACAACTATGGCTACACCTTC.

The genes are TRBV3-1 (or the pseudogene TRBV3-2) and TRBJ1-4; D is unresolved. V was shortened by 2 bases and J by 8 bases, with 9 bases between the two germline ends. The length of the CDR3 is 13 residues. Germline assignment: CDR1 LGHDT and CDR2 YNNKEL (reference sequence). For the CDR3, the DNA is TGTGCCAGCAGCCAAAGAGCGGAGGAAAAACTGTTTTTT. It translates to CASSQRAEEKLFF.

This chain uses TRBV19 with TRBJ2-2; the match to TRBD1 covers 9 bases. The CDR3 has 16 amino acids. V lost 5 bases to trimming and J lost 2 bases; unmatched junction nucleotides: 6. From germline, CDR1 is LNHDA and CDR2 SQIVND (reference sequence). The CDR3 protein is CASSVWTGDNTGELFF. The CDR3, as DNA: TGTGCCAGTAGTGTGTGGACAGGGGACAACACCGGGGAGCTGTTTTTT.

V gene TRBV5-8 combines with J gene TRBJ1-2, with D perhaps matching TRBD1 (5 bases). The CDR3 sequence is 14 residues long. Trimming shortened V by 6 bases and J by 5 bases, and 17 bases separated the two germline ends. Germline values: CDR1 SGHTS, CDR2 YDEGEE. CDR3 in amino acids: CASTWTGVRYGYTF. The CDR3 DNA reads TGTGCCAGCACCTGGACGGGGGTCAGGTATGGCTACACCTTC.

This chain joins TRBV6-5 and TRBJ2-7; D perhaps matches TRBD1 (5 bases). Germline assignment: CDR1 MNHEY and CDR2 SVGAGI. Between the trimmed V and J ends, which lost 8 bases and 2 bases, there was a span of 13 bases. This CDR3 is 13 amino acids long. The CDR3 sequence is CASGIQVAYEQYF. The CDR3 DNA sequence: TGTGCCAGCGGTATACAGGTTGCCTACGAGCAGTACTTC.

The V call is TRBV7-3, the J call TRBJ2-1; D not certain. In germline, CDR1 is SGHTA, CDR2 FQGTGA. Trimming removed 3 bases at V and 10 bases at J, with 13 bases between. The CDR3 extends over 13 amino acids. This chain's CDR3 is CASSFESSREQFF. Here the CDR3 DNA reads TGTGCCAGCAGCTTTGAATCCTCCCGGGAGCAGTTCTTC.

This clone came up a few times. This sequence joins TRBV11-3 and TRBJ1-2; D is perhaps TRBD1 (6 bases). The V end lost 5 bases, the J end lost 5 bases, and 15 bases lay between the germline ends. The germline gives CDR1 SGHNT, CDR2 YENEEA. This CDR3 has 14 amino acids. The CDR3 reads CASSATQGLYGYTF. The CDR3 DNA reads TGTGCCAGCAGCGCGACACAGGGATTGTATGGCTACACCTTC.

V is TRBV3-1 (or the pseudogene TRBV3-2) and J is TRBJ2-7; a weak D match, TRBD2 (5 bases). This CDR3 has 13 residues. V was shortened by 7 bases and J by 7 bases, with 17 bases between the two germline ends. Per the germline V gene, CDR1 is LGHDT and CDR2 is YNNKEL (reference sequence). The CDR3 region has the DNA TGTGCCAGCAACCTTCGGGGTACGGGGGAGCAGTACTTC. The encoded protein is CASNLRGTGEQYF.

Only one count was recorded for this clone. The V call is TRBV6-5, the J call TRBJ1-2; D unresolved. Germline V lookup: CDR1 MNHEY, CDR2 SVGAGI. The CDR3 has 15 residues. V lost 0 bases to trimming and J lost 4 bases, with 12 bases between them. The CDR3 here is CASSYSRVGIYGYTF. The DNA of the CDR3 is TGTGCCAGCAGTTACTCGAGGGTAGGAATCTATGGCTACACCTTC.

V usage is TRBV6-2 or TRBV6-3 and J usage is TRBJ1-1; unclear D gene. Germline CDR1 and CDR2: MNHEY and SVGEGT. Deletions cut 3 bases from V and 1 base from J, with 12 bases between. CDR3 length: 15 residues. The CDR3 protein is CASSYSGRGNTEAFF. The CDR3 DNA reads TGTGCCAGCAGTTATTCCGGACGGGGGAACACTGAAGCTTTCTTT.

V and J are TRBV18 and TRBJ1-2; D perhaps matches TRBD1 (5 bases). V shed 6 bases and J shed 2 bases, with 19 bases lying between them. Germline CDR1 is KGHSH and CDR2 is LQKENI. The CDR3 extends over 16 amino acids. CDR3 loop: CASSLNGPDSNYGYTF. The CDR3 coding sequence is TGTGCCAGCTCCCTCAATGGACCTGACAGCAACTATGGCTACACCTTC. The variable domain in full, completed from reference TRBV18 and TRBJ1-2, reads NAGVMQNPRHLVRRRGQEARLRCSPMKGHSHVYWYRQLPEEGLKFMVYLQKENIIDESGMPKERFSAEFPKEGPSILRIQQVVRGDSAAYFCASSLNGPDSNYGYTFGSGTRLTVV.

J is TRBJ1-6 and V is TRBV7-8; tentative D call: TRBD1 (6 bases). Germline CDR1 reads SGHVS; CDR2 reads FQNEAQ. The CDR3 is 14 residues long. Trimming shortened V by 5 bases and J by 6 bases, and 11 bases separated the two germline ends. CDR3 region: CASSPVGANSPLHF. The CDR3 region has the DNA TGTGCCAGCAGCCCTGTGGGGGCTAATTCACCCCTCCACTTT.